This T cell receptor beta chain was identified in a study of shared T cell receptors in the human thymus. Germline V lookup: CDR1 SSHAT, CDR2 FNYEAQ (reference sequence). The CDR3 runs to 13 residues. Regarding this clone: At one end the junction does not follow the germline gene, possibly because of a read error.

Produced via immunoSEQ multiplex PCR; TCRdb's table is partial and in-frame only. The sample includes about 710,000 clones, roughly 86% of them seen just once. The same specimen was also included in a second study, on human thymus T cells. That paper adds: Resected material from corrective heart surgery provided the thymus tissue analysed. Among thymic and blood repertoires, usage of V and J genes appeared biased.

The rearrangement links TRBV7-7 to TRBJ2-7, with D maybe TRBD2 (5 bases). The sample was thymocytes. The clonotype comes from a boy under two years old with a congenital heart defect. The CDR3 DNA reads as TGTGCTAGCAGCTTAATCAGAGGGCTCGAGCAGTACTTC. Its translation is CASSLIRGLEQYF.